This is a list of T cell receptor beta chains from one sample in a study of blood T cells in healthy people across ages. TCRdb itself ran the 5' RACE reads through MiXCR, one entry per CDR3 protein. The table lists some 1,800,000 distinct CDR3 sequences, about two fifths of them singletons, with more than 20% in the top ten. Sequenced: blood. The receptors derive from a human donor in good health. Each CDR3 is given without its conserved first and last residue. A D gene is named only where the DNA matches it firmly. The listing skips clone size in some rows; elsewhere it reads once, few, many or a size class.

V gene	D gene	clone size	J gene	CDR3 length	CDR3 protein
TRBV9	-	few	TRBJ2-1	13	ASSVVGREGNEQF
TRBV28	-	once	TRBJ1-2	12	ASRPPGRGGGYT
TRBV20-1	-	-	TRBJ2-1	12	SAPGRGAVNEQF
TRBV7-2	TRBD1	-	TRBJ1-1	13	ASSSTDRGRTEAF
TRBV2	TRBD2	few	TRBJ2-7	11	ASGGVSSYEQY
TRBV7-8	-	few	TRBJ1-5	14	ASSLAWRGPNQPQH
TRBV7-2	-	few	-	14	ASSFGGGPAKNIQY
TRBV6-6	TRBD2	-	TRBJ2-1	14	ASSGKRGASDNEQF
TRBV7-8	-	many	TRBJ1-5	14	ASSYGRTGLNQPQH
TRBV11-1	TRBD1	-	TRBJ2-2	15	ASSTPTGAQDTGELF
TRBV14	-	-	TRBJ2-1	15	ASSQDFDLTGSNEQF
TRBV10-3	-	-	TRBJ1-5	15	AITKTGAPVSNQPQH
TRBV7-2	-	-	TRBJ1-6	15	ASSMGGAETGNSPLH
TRBV7-9	TRBD2	-	TRBJ2-7	12	ASGGERGTYEQY
TRBV28	TRBD2	few	TRBJ2-3	16	ASSPGLAGVRWEDTQY
TRBV5-1	-	-	TRBJ1-1	15	ASSLALSTGRNTEAF
TRBV4-3	-	-	TRBJ1-1	13	ASSQHDFLNTEAF
TRBV20-1	-	-	TRBJ1-5	15	SARDLVRAFGNQPQH
TRBV10-3	TRBD2	-	-	15	AIRTSGGNSSYNEQY
TRBV20-1	TRBD2	-	TRBJ2-3	14	SARWGRAGVTDTQY
TRBV2	TRBD1	-	TRBJ2-5	12	ASRKDRARETQY
TRBV7-9	TRBD2	few	TRBJ2-5	12	ASSTGLARETQY
TRBV4-2	-	few	TRBJ1-4	11	ASSQRGNEKLF
TRBV12-3/TRBV12-4	TRBD1	-	TRBJ2-2	13	ASSSGQGITGELF
TRBV4-2	-	few	TRBJ1-2	12	ASSQASQGHGYT
TRBV4-3	-	-	TRBJ2-1	12	ASSQDIIGDEQF
TRBV7-9	-	few	TRBJ1-1	11	ASSSPGRDEAF